The entry below describes one T cell receptor beta chain. This clonotype has ten or more counts. Its antigen has not been determined. Base qualities are missing; no much larger clone stands one base away. Every donor was a healthy Caucasian. Three pairs of female monozygotic twins, all aged roughly 18 to 29 years, were included in the twin cohort. Peripheral blood mononuclear cells were used as the source from which RNA for TCR libraries was isolated. This record belongs to a study of identical twins listed by TCRdb under 2016. Some background on the complete study: TCR alpha and beta repertoires from monozygotic twins, unrelated adults of various ages and cord blood were deep-sequenced to test whether fetal clonotypes persist. Replicate twin experiments were performed at different times using different library preparation protocols to rule out contamination. Broad study findings and their caveats: Compared with coincidental sharing between unrelated individuals, out-of-frame TCR alpha sequences shared between twins had an excess of sequences with low generation probability. Abundant cord blood beta clonotypes carried fewer insertions; young adult naive repertoires showed a weaker similar trend, while memory repertoires showed none. Conclusions relied on cross-sectional statistical analysis, since the same donors could not be followed over many years. Zero-insertion analyses could be partly confounded by invariant T cells such as MAIT and iNKT, although diverse VJ usage argued against such confounding for most clonotypes. In monozygotic twins, recombination models systematically underestimated out-of-frame TCR alpha sharing, but the models matched the sharing seen between unrelated individuals. In beta out-of-frame sequences, excess twin sharing was weaker, because having fewer shared sequences lowered the signal-to-noise ratio.

The germline V gene supplies CDR1 KGHDR and CDR2 SFDVKD. Counted from cysteine to phenylalanine, this CDR3 has 13 amino acids. This entry keeps only the CDR3 DNA: 39 bases, framed from base 1. At the junction V is shortened by 3 bases and J by 6 bases, with 8 bases in between. Libraries were made using 5' RACE. Sequencing was carried out with an Illumina HiSeq 2000. Template switching added a universal primer binding site, and the final cDNA carried a unique molecular identifier that allowed TCR cDNA molecules to be counted accurately. Specific primers in the conserved constant-segment region were used to synthesize first-strand cDNA for the TCR alpha and beta chains. To control for contamination, every cDNA library was double barcoded, receiving both a SMART-Mk sample barcode and Illumina barcodes. Two successive PCR steps introduced TruSeq adapter sequences along with Illumina sample barcodes. The TCR alpha and beta cDNA libraries were sequenced on the Illumina HiSeq platform using custom primers. The study's processing was this. Unique molecular identifiers were extracted from raw reads with MiGEC, and CDR3 positions were determined with MiXCR. For each individual, recombination models were inferred using an EM algorithm with the repgenHMM and IGoR tools. Shared clonotype analysis was performed with the tcR package in R, normalizing sharing by the product of cloneset sizes. Out-of-frame nonproductive sequences were analyzed to study raw recombination free of thymic and clonal selection effects. TCRdb reprocessing: public reads trimmed at Q25 with fastp, clones called with MiXCR, in-frame beta chains kept. Rows with a matching CDR3 protein are joined into one entry that keeps the most common DNA and genes. For this entry, the V and J calls and clone size follow TCRdb and not the study's own pipeline. The sample includes about 890,000 distinct CDR3 sequences, with around an eighth observed a single time. The ten largest account for 1.5% to 2% of the sample.

The sample was also linked to a second study, of yellow fever vaccine responses in identical twins. The second study's authors report: The T cell response to vaccination in identical twins was reported by the authors to appear partly convergent and partly personalized. In the study, vaccine-responding T cell clones were precisely tracked in identical twins.

Sequenced input: PBMCs. This TCR was sampled from a woman between 18 and 29 years old in good health. The chain joins TRBV24-1 to TRBJ1-5; tentative D gene TRBD1, with 6 bases matching. At the DNA level, the sequence is TGTGCCACCAGTGATACGGGGGCTCAGCCCCAGCATTTT. It translates to CATSDTGAQPQHF.